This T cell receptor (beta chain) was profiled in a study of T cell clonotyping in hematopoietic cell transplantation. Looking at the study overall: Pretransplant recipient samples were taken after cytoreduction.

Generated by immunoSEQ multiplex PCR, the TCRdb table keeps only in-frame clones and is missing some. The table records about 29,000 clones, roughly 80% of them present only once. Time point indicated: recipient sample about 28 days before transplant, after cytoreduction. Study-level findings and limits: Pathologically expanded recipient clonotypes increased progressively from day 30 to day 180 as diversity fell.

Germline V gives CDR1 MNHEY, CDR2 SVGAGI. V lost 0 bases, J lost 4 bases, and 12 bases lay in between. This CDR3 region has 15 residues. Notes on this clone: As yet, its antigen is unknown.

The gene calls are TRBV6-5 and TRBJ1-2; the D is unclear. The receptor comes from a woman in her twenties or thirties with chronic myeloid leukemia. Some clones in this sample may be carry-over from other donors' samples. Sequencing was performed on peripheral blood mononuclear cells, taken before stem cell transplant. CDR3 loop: CASSYSDRHIYGYTF. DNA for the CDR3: TGTGCCAGCAGTTACTCCGATAGGCACATCTATGGCTACACCTTC.